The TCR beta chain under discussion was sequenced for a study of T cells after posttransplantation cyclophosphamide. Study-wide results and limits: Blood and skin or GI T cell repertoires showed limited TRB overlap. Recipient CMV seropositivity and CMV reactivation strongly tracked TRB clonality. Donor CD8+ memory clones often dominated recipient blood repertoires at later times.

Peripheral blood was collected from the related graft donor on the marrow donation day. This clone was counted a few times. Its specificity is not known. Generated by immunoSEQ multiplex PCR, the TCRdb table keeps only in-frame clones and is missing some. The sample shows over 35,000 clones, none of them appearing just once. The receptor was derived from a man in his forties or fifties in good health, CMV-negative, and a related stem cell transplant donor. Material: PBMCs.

The CDR3 region is CASSLEGRGQVDTQYF. Written as DNA, the CDR3 is TGCGCCAGCAGCTTGGAGGGCAGGGGGCAGGTAGATACGCAGTATTTT. The rearrangement joins TRBV5-1 to TRBJ2-3; 8 bases align to TRBD1. The junction had 8 bases not matched to a gene; V was cut back by 0 bases and J by 5 bases. CDR1 and CDR2 from the germline V gene are SGHRS and YFSETQ. The CDR3 sequence is 16 residues long. Full variable domain (outside the CDR3, taken from reference TRBV5-1 and TRBJ2-3): KAGVTQTPRYLIKTRGQQVTLSCSPISGHRSVSWYQQTPGQGLQFLFEYFSETQRNKGNFPGRFSGRQFSNSRSEMNVSTLELGDSALYLCASSLEGRGQVDTQYFGPGTRLTVL.